The 31 T cell receptor beta chains presented below share a single source sample, sequenced in a study of response to subunit inactivated influenza vaccine. TCRdb called the RT-PCR reads again in MiXCR, with one record for every CDR3 protein. Found here are around 520,000 distinct CDR3 sequences, 25% of them singletons; the top ten hold under 2.5%. The source was CD4+ T cells sorted from PBMCs, collected less than 6 days after vaccination. Receptors originate from a man aged 50-60 years who received an inactivated influenza vaccine.

The V gene is TRBV4-3, the J gene TRBJ2-5; TRBD1 is a possible D gene (6 bases). Trimming left V 1 base short and J 5 bases short, with 17 bases between. From germline, CDR1 is LGHNA and CDR2 YSLEER. This CDR3 spans 16 amino acids. The CDR3 protein is CASSQAYRPQGETQYF. CDR3 nucleotide sequence: TGCGCCAGCAGCCAAGCCTACCGCCCCCAGGGGGAGACCCAGTACTTC.

The J gene is TRBJ2-5, the V gene TRBV28; D is ambiguous. Germline CDR1 is MDHEN and CDR2 is SYDVKM. Trimming left V 6 bases short and J 7 bases short, with 18 bases between. The length of the CDR3 is 14 residues. CDR3 residues: CASRFSSPHWTQYF. The CDR3, as DNA: TGTGCCAGCAGGTTTTCAAGCCCCCATTGGACCCAGTACTTC.

The chain joins TRBV6-5 to TRBJ2-5, with TRBD1 identical over 7 bases. The germline V gene encodes CDR1 MNHEY and CDR2 SVGAGI. Trimming cost V 0 bases and J 6 bases; bases outside gene matches: 7. The CDR3 length is 15 residues. In nucleotides, the CDR3 is TGTGCCAGCAGTTACTCGACAGGGTCTTTGCAGACCCAGTACTTC. Encoded protein: CASSYSTGSLQTQYF.

This clonotype was detected a few times. The gene calls are TRBV28 and TRBJ1-1, with D possibly TRBD1 on 6 matching bases. Germline CDR1 and CDR2: MDHEN and SYDVKM. V was pared by 5 bases and J by 10 bases, with 11 bases between. The CDR3 spans 11 residues. As DNA, the CDR3 is TGTGCCAGCAGTGCCGCGGGGGCAGCTTTCTTT. It yields the protein CASSAAGAAFF. The variable domain in full, with the rest retrieved from reference TRBV28 and TRBJ1-1, is DVKVTQSSRYLVKRTGEKVFLECVQDMDHENMFWYRQDPGLGLRLIYFSYDVKMKEKGDIPEGYSVSREKKERFSLILESASTNQTSMYLCASSAAGAAFFGQGTRLTVV.

A few counts support this clonotype. The chain links TRBV7-2 to TRBJ1-1; 8 bases line up with TRBD1. CDR3 length equals 16 residues. Germline CDR1 is SGHTA and CDR2 is FQGNSA. Germline trimming cut 5 bases from V and 5 bases from J; bases unmatched to any gene: 13. CDR3 in amino acids: CASSLHPQGAGTEAFF. CDR3 bases: TGTGCCAGCAGCCTACACCCCCAGGGGGCAGGGACTGAAGCTTTCTTT.

This clonotype has only a few counts. This chain joins TRBV4-1 and TRBJ2-7; 7 bases line up with TRBD1. Germline CDR1 and CDR2: MGHRA and YSYEKL. The CDR3 covers 13 residues. With V trimmed by 2 bases and J by 7 bases, 5 bases remained unmatched. The CDR3 bases are TGCGCCAGCAGCCAACCCCGGGACAGAGAGCAGTACTTC. It is translated as CASSQPRDREQYF.

This clonotype was detected a few times. The V call is TRBV24-1, the J call TRBJ1-5; TRBD1 aligns across 9 bases. Trimming took 5 bases from V and 5 from J; bases not matched to a gene: 6. Germline CDR1 KGHDR, CDR2 SFDVKD. The CDR3 length is 15 residues. CDR3 bases: TGTGCCACCAGTGCGGGACAGGGCGGCCATCAGCCCCAGCATTTT. Amino acids: CATSAGQGGHQPQHF.

V and J are TRBV21-1 and TRBJ2-7; the D call TRBD1 from the table was never checked on the DNA. TRBV21-1 constitutes a pseudogene. The CDR3 is 14 amino acids. The CDR3 loop reads CASSTRDSSYEQYF. CDR3 bases: TGTGCCAGCAGCACCAGGGACAGCTCCTACGAGCAGTACTTC.

The chain couples TRBV18 to TRBJ2-5; D is perhaps TRBD2 (6 bases). Germline V lookup: CDR1 KGHSH, CDR2 LQKENI. Trimming left V 3 bases short and J 2 bases short, with 16 bases between. The CDR3 is made up of 16 amino acids. In DNA form, the CDR3 reads TGTGCCAGCTCACCCCCGGGGGTGGGACTTCAAGAGACCCAGTACTTC. It translates to CASSPPGVGLQETQYF.

The V and J genes are TRBV6-1 and TRBJ2-1; TRBD2 matches 12 bases. V lost 6 bases and J lost 3; bases outside the gene matches: 3. The CDR3 length is 15 residues. CDR1 MNHNS and CDR2 SASEGT come from the germline V gene. CDR3: CASREGLAGYNEQFF. Here the CDR3 DNA reads TGTGCCAGCAGAGAGGGACTAGCGGGCTACAATGAGCAGTTCTTC.

This rearrangement joins TRBV10-3 to TRBJ1-2, with 8 bases that match TRBD1. The CDR3 is 16 residues long. Trimming cost V 3 bases and J 2 bases; bases outside gene matches: 8. Germline CDR1 reads ENHRY; CDR2 reads SYGVKD. DNA for the CDR3: TGTGCCATCAGTGACCCCTTCGGACAGGGAAACTATGGCTACACCTTC. Amino acid sequence: CAISDPFGQGNYGYTF.

Of note for this clonotype: Being one base from a much bigger clone, this may be a read error. As the CDR3 is not closed by the conserved phenylalanine or tryptophan, this likely results from a read error. The V gene is TRBV20-1, the J gene TRBJ2-3; D may correspond to TRBD1 or TRBD2 (5 bases each). CDR3 length: 13 amino acids. From germline, CDR1 is DFQATT and CDR2 SNEGSKA (reference sequence). V lost 5 bases and J 6 bases, leaving 15 bases between the germline ends. Here the CDR3 DNA reads TGCAGTGCTGGACGGGGCCAAACGGATACGCAGTATATT. This encodes CSAGRGQTDTQYI.

This clonotype was found a few times. V usage is TRBV6-5 and J usage is TRBJ2-2; D gene unclear. Trimming stripped 5 bases from V and 6 bases from J, with 7 bases between. This CDR3 has 12 amino acids. The germline gives CDR1 MNHEY, CDR2 SVGAGI. CDR3 region: CASSTLAGELFF. DNA for the CDR3: TGTGCCAGCAGTACGCTAGCCGGGGAGCTGTTTTTT.

The chain carries TRBV4-3 and TRBJ1-4, with TRBD1 matching 8 bases. The J segment lost 4 bases and the V segment lost 0 bases, leaving 4 bases of the junction unmatched. The CDR3 totals 16 residues. The germline gives CDR1 LGHNA, CDR2 YSLEER. CDR3 bases: TGCGCCAGCAGCCAAGATGGCACAGGGGGTAATGAAAAACTGTTTTTT. This codes for CASSQDGTGGNEKLFF.

This clonotype was detected a few times. The V and J genes are TRBV7-9 and TRBJ2-7; 13 bases are shared with TRBD2. The CDR3 is made up of 17 amino acids. The J segment lost 5 bases and the V segment lost 5 bases, leaving 12 bases of the junction unmatched. In germline, CDR1 is SEHNR, CDR2 FQNEAQ (reference sequence). This CDR3 is CASSPWTSGSQVNEQYF. CDR3 nucleotides: TGTGCCAGCAGCCCGTGGACTAGCGGGAGTCAAGTCAACGAGCAGTACTTC.

This clonotype came up a few times. The V gene is TRBV20-1, the J gene TRBJ1-5; no clear D gene. Germline V gives CDR1 DFQATT, CDR2 SNEGSKA (reference sequence). The CDR3 is made up of 14 amino acids. The V end was cut by 7 bases, the J end by 0 bases, with 13 bases between. Here the CDR3 reads CSGTWADSNQPQHF. The CDR3, as DNA: TGCAGTGGCACGTGGGCAGATAGCAATCAGCCCCAGCATTTT.

The table lists this clonotype with a few counts. The CDR3 sequence is CASSLGGGLTDTQYF. The CDR3 DNA is TGTGCCAGCAGTTTAGGGGGGGGTCTAACAGATACGCAGTATTTT. This chain uses TRBV12-3 or TRBV12-4 with TRBJ2-3; 7 positions match TRBD2. The V and J ends lost 1 base and 3 bases, in that order; junction bases with no gene match: 4. The CDR3 consists of 15 residues.

V is TRBV6-5 and J is TRBJ2-7; the D is unclear. The V gene lost 2 bases and the J gene lost 0 bases, with 8 bases spanning the gap. This CDR3 spans 14 amino acids. CDR1 MNHEY and CDR2 SVGAGI come from the germline V gene. This CDR3 reads CASSYRQSSYEQYF. The CDR3 DNA reads as TGTGCCAGCAGTTACCGGCAGAGCTCCTACGAGCAGTACTTC.

This clonotype was counted between two and nine times. The chain recombines TRBV5-1 with TRBJ2-5; D perhaps matches TRBD2 (5 bases). CDR1 and CDR2 (germline): SGHRS, YFSETQ. V dropped 0 bases and J dropped 4 bases, with 13 bases sitting between them. This CDR3 region has 15 residues. In nucleotides, the CDR3 is TGCGCCAGCAGCTTGGGAGGGCTCGATGGAGAGACCCAGTACTTC. Its translation: CASSLGGLDGETQYF. Together with reference TRBV5-1 and TRBJ2-5, the CDR3 gives the full variable domain: KAGVTQTPRYLIKTRGQQVTLSCSPISGHRSVSWYQQTPGQGLQFLFEYFSETQRNKGNFPGRFSGRQFSNSRSEMNVSTLELGDSALYLCASSLGGLDGETQYFGPGTRLLVL.

The rearrangement links TRBV24-1 to TRBJ2-3, with D perhaps matching TRBD2 (7 bases). Per germline, CDR1 KGHDR and CDR2 SFDVKD. This CDR3 is built from 17 residues. V lost 6 bases to trimming and J lost 1 base, with 19 bases between them. CDR3 bases: TGTGCCACCAGTCTTTCCTCCCGCGGGGGCCGCACAGATACGCAGTATTTT. Residues: CATSLSSRGGRTDTQYF.

V gene TRBV6-1 combines with J gene TRBJ1-1, with D unresolved. This CDR3 has 15 amino acids. Germline V gene lookup returns CDR1 MNHNS and CDR2 SASEGT. The V end was cut by 6 bases, the J end by 1 base, with 15 bases between. CDR3 sequence: CASRSTRRSNTEAFF. The CDR3 bases are TGTGCCAGCAGGTCAACCCGACGGTCGAACACTGAAGCTTTCTTT.

The CDR3 nucleotides are TGTGCCAGCTCACCTTCGCGTACCCAGGAGACCCAGTACTTC. This gives the protein CASSPSRTQETQYF. This sequence joins TRBV18 and TRBJ2-5, with unresolved D. Germline values: CDR1 KGHSH, CDR2 LQKENI. V lost 3 bases, J lost 5 bases, and 13 bases lay in between. There are 14 residues in the CDR3. The full variable domain, rest sourced from reference TRBV18 and TRBJ2-5, is NAGVMQNPRHLVRRRGQEARLRCSPMKGHSHVYWYRQLPEEGLKFMVYLQKENIIDESGMPKERFSAEFPKEGPSILRIQQVVRGDSAAYFCASSPSRTQETQYFGPGTRLLVL.

This clonotype was seen at least ten times. The chain has TRBV6-5 and TRBJ1-4; possible D gene TRBD1, 5 bases. CDR1 and CDR2 (germline): MNHEY, SVGAGI. The CDR3 extends over 17 amino acids. V lost 0 bases and J 2 bases, leaving 13 bases between the germline ends. The CDR3 coding sequence is TGTGCCAGCAGTTACTCGAAGGTCCCAGGGACTAATGAAAAACTGTTTTTT. Translation gives CASSYSKVPGTNEKLFF.

This clonotype showed up just a few times. The chain combines TRBV20-1 with TRBJ2-3; tentatively, D is TRBD2 (6 bases). V was clipped by 6 bases and J by 7 bases, with 17 bases between them. The CDR3 totals 13 residues. CDR1 is DFQATT and CDR2 is SNEGSKA in the germline V gene (reference sequence). The CDR3 DNA reads TGCAGTGCCAGCGGGCTCCGGACAAATACGCAGTATTTT. This sequence encodes CSASGLRTNTQYF.

The rearrangement joins TRBV5-5 to TRBJ2-2, with D possibly TRBD1 on 6 matching bases. V was cut by 2 bases and J by 1 base, with 15 bases left in between. This CDR3 is 17 amino acids long. The germline V gene has CDR1 SGHKS and CDR2 YYEKEE (reference sequence). The chain's CDR3 is CASSFVGTPLNTGELFF. The CDR3 bases are TGTGCCAGCAGCTTCGTCGGGACACCGCTGAACACCGGGGAGCTGTTTTTT.

The sample holds a few counts of this clonotype. V gene TRBV27 combines with J gene TRBJ1-6, with 11 bases fitting TRBD1. The CDR3 is 17 amino acids. Trimming removed 1 base from V and 7 bases from J; junction bases left unmatched: 6. Germline-derived CDR1 and CDR2 are MNHEY and SMNVEV (reference sequence). This CDR3 reads CASSLYNWDRGNSPLHF. The CDR3 bases are TGTGCCAGCAGTTTATATAATTGGGACAGGGGGAATTCACCCCTCCACTTT.

Only a few counts were recorded for this clonotype. V is TRBV5-1 and J is TRBJ2-2; D uncertain. The CDR3 length is 14 residues. CDR1 is SGHRS and CDR2 is YFSETQ in the germline V gene. The ends were cut back, 4 bases at V and 7 bases at J, with 14 bases in the middle. CDR3 residues: CASSPWVSIGELFF. As DNA, the CDR3 is TGCGCCAGCAGCCCCTGGGTTAGCATCGGGGAGCTGTTTTTT.

This clonotype has just one count. This chain joins TRBV5-1 and TRBJ2-5; 11 bases are shared with TRBD2. The CDR3 contains 17 residues. J lost 5 bases, V lost 4 bases, and 13 bases had no gene match. From germline, CDR1 is SGHRS and CDR2 YFSETQ. The CDR3 DNA reads as TGCGCCAGCAGCCCCTTAGCGGGGGGGCCGTCCATCGAGACCCAGTACTTC. Protein product: CASSPLAGGPSIETQYF.

This clonotype was observed a few times. V and J are TRBV5-1 and TRBJ2-2; D gene uncertain. With 4 bases removed from V and 2 bases from J, the gap between germline ends came to 12 bases. The CDR3 is made up of 15 amino acids. The germline V gene encodes CDR1 SGHRS and CDR2 YFSETQ. The CDR3 sequence is CASSRETTNTGELFF. CDR3 coding DNA: TGCGCCAGCAGCCGAGAGACAACTAACACCGGGGAGCTGTTTTTT.

Only a few counts were recorded for this clonotype. This chain connects TRBV20-1 to TRBJ2-1, with 8 bases lining up with TRBD2. Germline values: CDR1 DFQATT, CDR2 SNEGSKA (reference sequence). This CDR3 has 15 residues. V lost 6 bases and J lost 3; bases outside the gene matches: 10. CDR3 DNA sequence: TGCAGTGCGGGGAGTAAAGCGGGGGTCTACAATGAGCAGTTCTTC. It yields the protein CSAGSKAGVYNEQFF.

This chain joins TRBV6-1 and TRBJ2-2; either TRBD1 or TRBD2 may fit D (7 bases each). Trimming left V 6 bases short and J 7 bases short, with 21 bases between. The germline gives CDR1 MNHNS, CDR2 SASEGT. The CDR3 has 16 residues. CDR3 in amino acids: CASSRDYRGASGELFF. Written as DNA, the CDR3 is TGTGCCAGCAGCCGGGACTACAGGGGCGCGAGCGGGGAGCTGTTTTTT.